The sequence of this T cell receptor beta chain was determined in a study of early stage breast cancer tumors. TCRdb's table, derived via immunoSEQ multiplex PCR, lists solely in-frame clones and lacks some. The sample has 25,000 to 35,000 clones; roughly three fifths are singletons. About this clone itself: What it binds is not known.

This CDR3 comprises 14 residues. Germline V gene lookup returns CDR1 MNHEY and CDR2 SMNVEV (reference sequence). Deletions cut 0 bases from V and 3 bases from J, with 9 bases between. Findings and caveats of the study: Comparing each tissue with blood distinguished tumor from normal in about 85% of the 16 patients. Functional markers like CD4, CD8 and FOXP3 were missed in bulk sequencing. Tumors had roughly 2.4-fold higher T cell density and higher clonality than adjacent normal breast tissue. Commonly generated sequences made up most enriched TCRB sequences shared between patients.

V and J are TRBV27 and TRBJ2-7; D is undetermined. The sequencing input was breast tumor tissue. This clonotype was sampled from a person aged 50-59 years with breast cancer. CDR3 DNA: TGTGCCAGCAGTTTATCCCCAGCCAGCTACGAGCAGTACTTC. Its translation is CASSLSPASYEQYF.